These 30 T cell receptor beta chains were all obtained from the same sample, sequenced in a study of T cell clones after liver transplantation (dated by TCRdb to between 2018 and 2021). The library was prepared using the immunoSEQ multiplex PCR assay. Sourced from immuneACCESS, this table was stored by TCRdb with only in-frame sequences that have V and J called. A share of the clones is absent; for the studies checked, an unresolved V gene accounts for under half, and the remainder has no known explanation. The sample table records 68,000 or so clones; around 92% of these occur just once. The top ten clonotypes cover 0.98% of the sample. The sample in question was CD4+ T cells from blood, obtained 25 months after liver transplant. The receptor source for this set is a human patient who received a liver transplant. Some T cells may be donor cells from the graft after a transplant.

The chain couples TRBV7-2 to TRBJ2-7; D possibly corresponds to TRBD1 (6 bases). Trimming pared 6 bases from V and 3 bases from J, leaving 18 bases between. This CDR3 has 15 residues. From germline, CDR1 is SGHTA and CDR2 FQGNSA. The CDR3 reads CASSSRGSPSYEQYF. CDR3 sequence (DNA): TGTGCCAGCAGTTCTAGGGGGAGTCCCAGCTACGAGCAGTACTTC.

This chain joins TRBV28 and TRBJ2-7; 12 bases line up with TRBD2. Germline V gives CDR1 MDHEN, CDR2 SYDVKM. The CDR3 contains 15 residues. After removal of 6 bases from V and 2 bases from J, the junction contained 5 bases not matched to a gene. The DNA of the CDR3 is TGTGCCAGCAGCCGACTAGCGGGAGTACCCTACGAGCAGTACTTC. As protein: CASSRLAGVPYEQYF.

The chain couples TRBV6-5 to TRBJ2-4; 10 bases match TRBD1. The germline gives CDR1 MNHEY, CDR2 SVGAGI. CDR3 length: 15 amino acids. The junction had 8 bases not matched to a gene; V was cut back by 7 bases and J by 5 bases. CDR3 residues: CASNSRDRGQNIQYF. The CDR3 nucleotides read TGTGCCAGCAACTCCCGGGACAGGGGTCAAAACATTCAGTACTTC.

In its sample, this clone was seen once. V gene TRBV15 combines with J gene TRBJ1-3; D ambiguous. CDR1 is LNHNV and CDR2 is YYDKDF in the germline V gene (reference sequence). The CDR3 is made up of 14 amino acids. Trimming stripped 8 bases from V and 0 bases from J, with 11 bases between. CDR3 DNA: TGTGCCACCGGAGCGGGCGGCTCTGGAAACACCATATATTTT. Its translation is CATGAGGSGNTIYF.

This CDR3 is CSVADNYGHEQYF. The CDR3 DNA is TGCAGCGTGGCCGACAACTACGGCCACGAGCAGTACTTC. V gene TRBV29-1 combines with J gene TRBJ2-7, with D uncertain. V lost 6 bases and J lost 5, with 17 bases in between. Germline lookup yields CDR1 SQVTM and CDR2 ANQGSEA. CDR3 length: 13 residues.

The V gene is TRBV7-8, the J gene TRBJ2-4, with D maybe TRBD1 (6 bases). Germline CDR1 is SGHVS and CDR2 is FQNEAQ. The CDR3 consists of 13 residues. Trimming took 2 bases from V and 11 from J, leaving 13 bases between them. The CDR3 reads CASSLNRERVQYF. The CDR3 nucleotides are TGTGCCAGCAGCTTAAACAGGGAAAGAGTTCAGTACTTC.

The chain has TRBV5-6 and TRBJ2-2; no clear D gene. Germline V gene sequence: CDR1 SGHDT, CDR2 YYEEEE. Between the trimmed V and J ends, which lost 4 bases and 0 bases, there was a span of 10 bases. The CDR3 is 15 residues long. The CDR3 sequence is CASSPTPANTGELFF. The CDR3 DNA sequence: TGTGCCAGCAGCCCCACCCCGGCGAACACCGGGGAGCTGTTTTTT.

CDR3 region: CASSFLAGTSTDTQYF. In nucleotides, the CDR3 is TGTGCCAGCAGCTTTTTAGCGGGAACTAGCACAGATACGCAGTATTTT. The V and J genes are TRBV5-5 and TRBJ2-3; TRBD2 aligns across 8 bases. This CDR3 spans 16 amino acids. Germline trimming cut 2 bases from V and 0 bases from J; bases unmatched to any gene: 5. Germline V CDR1 and CDR2: SGHKS, YYEKEE (reference sequence).

The chain carries TRBV28 and TRBJ2-7, with 10 bases identical to TRBD1. This CDR3 has 16 residues. Unmatched junction bases numbered 14, after V lost 7 bases and J lost 5 bases. Germline assignment: CDR1 MDHEN and CDR2 SYDVKM. In DNA, the CDR3 is TGTGCCAGCACCACTTTCGGGACAGGGGCTGGAGACGAGCAGTACTTC. This gives the protein CASTTFGTGAGDEQYF. Full variable domain (rest looked up from reference TRBV28 and TRBJ2-7): DVKVTQSSRYLVKRTGEKVFLECVQDMDHENMFWYRQDPGLGLRLIYFSYDVKMKEKGDIPEGYSVSREKKERFSLILESASTNQTSMYLCASTTFGTGAGDEQYFGPGTRLTVT.

The gene calls are TRBV7-3 and TRBJ1-2; TRBD1 aligns across 8 bases. The CDR3 is 13 amino acids. Germline V lookup: CDR1 SGHTA, CDR2 FQGTGA. V shed 5 bases and J 8 bases; nucleotides not matched to a gene: 7. In nucleotides, the CDR3 is TGTGCCAGCAGCAAGGACAGGGCCGGGGGCTACACCTTC. It translates to CASSKDRAGGYTF.

CDR3 loop: CASSLGRVGAGELFF. In DNA, the CDR3 is TGTGCCAGCAGCTTAGGTCGGGTCGGCGCCGGGGAGCTGTTTTTT. V gene TRBV7-6 combines with J gene TRBJ2-2; D is ambiguous. Trimming cost V 1 base and J 6 bases, with 12 bases left between them. Germline loops: CDR1 SGHVS, CDR2 FNYEAQ. This CDR3 is 15 amino acids long.

This clone was found once. In DNA, the CDR3 is TGCGCCAGCAAGCTCGATAGGGGACCGAACACTGAAGCTTTCTTT. It specifies CASKLDRGPNTEAFF. J is TRBJ1-1 and V is TRBV5-1; weak D call: TRBD1 (5 bases). CDR3 length: 15 amino acids. CDR1 and CDR2 (germline): SGHRS, YFSETQ. V lost 6 bases, J lost 1 base, and 16 bases lay in between. Together with reference TRBV5-1 and TRBJ1-1, the CDR3 gives the full variable domain: KAGVTQTPRYLIKTRGQQVTLSCSPISGHRSVSWYQQTPGQGLQFLFEYFSETQRNKGNFPGRFSGRQFSNSRSEMNVSTLELGDSALYLCASKLDRGPNTEAFFGQGTRLTVV.

The rearrangement links TRBV6-1 to TRBJ1-1; 9 positions agree with TRBD1. The V gene end was trimmed by 6 bases and the J gene end by 7 bases; junction bases not matched to a gene: 3. CDR1 MNHNS and CDR2 SASEGT come from the germline V gene. CDR3 length: 12 residues. This chain's CDR3 is CASRKTGGEAFF. DNA of the CDR3: TGTGCCAGCAGGAAGACAGGGGGTGAAGCTTTCTTT.

V usage is TRBV2 and J usage is TRBJ1-4; D perhaps matches TRBD1 (6 bases). The CDR3 is 14 residues long. Germline V gives CDR1 SNHLY, CDR2 FYNNEI. Trimming stripped 7 bases from V and 4 bases from J, with 13 bases between. Written as DNA, the CDR3 is TGTGCCAGCAACTACAGGGCTATTAATGAAAAACTGTTTTTT. Its translation is CASNYRAINEKLFF.

This clone is a singleton in its sample. The chain recombines TRBV29-1 with TRBJ2-7; D gene ambiguous. Germline V gene lookup returns CDR1 SQVTM and CDR2 ANQGSEA. Trimming shortened V by 4 bases and J by 2 bases, and 9 bases separated the two germline ends. This CDR3 spans 12 amino acids. CDR3 nucleotide sequence: TGCAGCGTTGGGTACGGACCCTACGAGCAGTACTTC. Its protein is CSVGYGPYEQYF.

The gene calls are TRBV30 and TRBJ1-2, with D possibly TRBD1 on 5 matching bases. Trimming cost V 1 base and J 4 bases, with 16 bases left between them. Germline loops: CDR1 GTSNPN, CDR2 SVGIG (reference sequence). The CDR3 runs 15 residues. The CDR3 reads CAWSAGTSAGYGYTF. CDR3 DNA sequence: TGTGCCTGGAGTGCAGGGACTTCGGCGGGCTATGGCTACACCTTC.

V usage is TRBV2 and J usage is TRBJ1-4; 8 bases match TRBD1. Trimming removed 7 bases from V and 3 bases from J; junction bases left unmatched: 10. Germline values: CDR1 SNHLY, CDR2 FYNNEI. The CDR3 is 16 amino acids. DNA for the CDR3: TGTGCCAGCACCACCGGGACAGGACTATCTAATGAAAAACTGTTTTTT. Translated: CASTTGTGLSNEKLFF.

The rearrangement links TRBV7-9 to TRBJ1-5; 8 nucleotides line up with TRBD1. The CDR3 covers 17 residues. V shed 5 bases and J 3 bases; nucleotides not matched to a gene: 12. Germline V gives CDR1 SEHNR, CDR2 FQNEAQ (reference sequence). The CDR3 spells CASSQRSRGPANQPQHF. The CDR3, as DNA: TGTGCCAGCAGCCAGCGGTCCAGGGGGCCTGCCAATCAGCCCCAGCATTTT.

The V call is TRBV4-1, the J call TRBJ2-5; D gene ambiguous. The CDR3 spans 13 residues. V was trimmed by 4 bases and J by 7 bases, leaving 13 bases between them. Germline values: CDR1 MGHRA, CDR2 YSYEKL. CDR3 sequence: CASSPDPLSTQYF. The DNA of the CDR3 is TGCGCCAGCAGCCCGGATCCCCTCTCGACCCAGTACTTC.

The chain has TRBV19 and TRBJ1-2; unclear D gene. The CDR3 length is 14 residues. CDR1 is LNHDA and CDR2 is SQIVND in the germline V gene (reference sequence). V dropped 3 bases and J dropped 2 bases, with 10 bases sitting between them. As DNA, the CDR3 is TGTGCCAGTAGTATCTCTTCGATAAACTATGGCTACACCTTC. As protein: CASSISSINYGYTF.

The rearrangement uses TRBV4-2 and TRBJ2-3; D is possibly TRBD2 (5 bases). The germline V and J ends were trimmed by 4 bases and 7 bases, with 15 bases remaining between them. The germline V gene has CDR1 LGHNA and CDR2 YNFKEQ. This CDR3 spans 14 amino acids. In DNA form, the CDR3 reads TGTGCCAGCAGCCCCAGGAGGCGGATCCATACGCAGTATTTT. Translation gives CASSPRRRIHTQYF.

This clone has a handful of counts. This sequence joins TRBV19 and TRBJ1-5; D perhaps matches TRBD1 (5 bases). The CDR3 extends over 14 amino acids. The V and J ends lost 3 bases and 1 base respectively, with 7 bases between them. CDR1 and CDR2 (germline): LNHDA, SQIVND (reference sequence). The CDR3 is CASSMWDSNQPQHF. For the CDR3, the DNA is TGTGCCAGTAGTATGTGGGACAGCAATCAGCCCCAGCATTTT.

This clone appeared once. CDR3 loop: CASSLTSGSISYNEQFF. For the CDR3, the DNA is TGTGCCAGCAGCTTAACTAGCGGGAGTATCTCCTACAATGAGCAGTTCTTC. V usage is TRBV7-9 and J usage is TRBJ2-1, with 11 bases lining up with TRBD2. Germline loops: CDR1 SEHNR, CDR2 FQNEAQ (reference sequence). This CDR3 is built from 17 residues. Trimming cost V 2 bases and J 0 bases; bases outside gene matches: 3. The whole variable domain, filled in from reference TRBV7-9 and TRBJ2-1, reads DTGVSQNPRHKITKRGQNVTFRCDPISEHNRLYWYRQTLGQGPEFLTYFQNEAQLEKSRLLSDRFSAERPKGSFSTLEIQRTEQGDSAMYLCASSLTSGSISYNEQFFGPGTRLTVL.

The chain employs TRBV5-1 and TRBJ2-4; 8 nucleotides agree with TRBD1. The germline V gene encodes CDR1 SGHRS and CDR2 YFSETQ. The CDR3 covers 16 residues. Germline trimming cut 4 bases from V and 0 bases from J; bases unmatched to any gene: 6. The CDR3 region is CASSPEGTGAKNIQYF. The CDR3 DNA follows: TGCGCCAGCAGCCCGGAGGGGACAGGAGCCAAAAACATTCAGTACTTC.

The rearrangement joins TRBV7-2 to TRBJ2-7, with TRBD1 identical over 10 bases. From germline, CDR1 is SGHTA and CDR2 FQGNSA. The J segment lost 4 bases and the V segment lost 2 bases, leaving 5 bases of the junction unmatched. This CDR3 is 15 amino acids long. The CDR3: CASSLKGQGVYEQYF. CDR3 in DNA: TGTGCCAGCAGCTTAAAAGGACAGGGGGTGTACGAGCAGTACTTC.

The chain uses TRBV2 and TRBJ2-7, with 10 positions matching TRBD1. V lost 5 bases, J lost 6 bases, and 7 bases stayed unmatched. The CDR3 covers 14 residues. Looked up from germline, CDR1 is SNHLY and CDR2 is FYNNEI. CDR3 coding DNA: TGTGCCAGCAGTAACCGGGACAGGGGTGGCGAGCAGTACTTC. This gives the protein CASSNRDRGGEQYF.

Only one count was recorded for this clone. This chain connects TRBV7-3 to TRBJ1-1; maybe TRBD1 (6 bases). From germline, CDR1 is SGHTA and CDR2 FQGTGA. The CDR3 runs 13 residues. Trimming removed 4 bases from V and 3 bases from J, with 9 bases in between. The CDR3 protein is CASSSQGYTEAFF. The CDR3 DNA reads TGTGCCAGCAGCTCCCAGGGGTACACTGAAGCTTTCTTT.

The V call is TRBV28, the J call TRBJ1-5; D remains unclear. The CDR3 is made up of 15 amino acids. Trimming took off 10 bases at V and 1 base at J, with 17 bases between the two ends. CDR1 MDHEN and CDR2 SYDVKM come from the germline V gene. The DNA for the CDR3 is TGTGCCACCTACACATATTCTGGGAGCAATCAGCCCCAGCATTTT. It specifies CATYTYSGSNQPQHF. The variable domain in full, completed from reference TRBV28 and TRBJ1-5, reads DVKVTQSSRYLVKRTGEKVFLECVQDMDHENMFWYRQDPGLGLRLIYFSYDVKMKEKGDIPEGYSVSREKKERFSLILESASTNQTSMYLCATYTYSGSNQPQHFGDGTRLSIL.

The chain combines TRBV19 with TRBJ2-3, with 9 bases matching TRBD1. V dropped 5 bases and J dropped 5; count of bases not matched to a gene: 11. Germline CDR1 reads LNHDA; CDR2 reads SQIVND (reference sequence). CDR3 length equals 16 residues. This chain's CDR3 is CASSPRTGGGIDTQYF. The CDR3 DNA sequence: TGTGCCAGTAGTCCTCGTACAGGGGGCGGGATAGATACGCAGTATTTT. Full variable domain (rest looked up from reference TRBV19 and TRBJ2-3): DGGITQSPKYLFRKEGQNVTLSCEQNLNHDAMYWYRQDPGQGLRLIYYSQIVNDFQKGDIAEGYSVSREKKESFPLTVTSAQKNPTAFYLCASSPRTGGGIDTQYFGPGTRLTVL.

V is TRBV28 and J is TRBJ2-1; 8 bases line up with TRBD1. The trim removed 5 bases at V and 8 bases at J, leaving 8 bases unmatched. This CDR3 is built from 14 residues. In germline, CDR1 is MDHEN, CDR2 SYDVKM. The CDR3 nucleotides read TGTGCCAGCAGTCGGACAGGGTTTAGCGATGAGCAGTTCTTC. Protein: CASSRTGFSDEQFF.